This TCR beta chain was recovered during a study of blood T cells in healthy people across ages. Findings and caveats of the study: Strong correlation was found linking TCR beta diversity to naive T cell percentage.

Combining a sample-barcoded 5' primer with a J-beta primer mix, a second PCR ran for 7 to 11 cycles. A single record per CDR3 protein comes from TCRdb applying MiXCR to the 5' RACE reads. The table lists roughly 1,500,000 distinct CDR3 sequences, 42% of them singletons. As concerns this clonotype: The target antigen is unknown.

Germline loops: CDR1 SEHNR, CDR2 FQNEAQ (reference sequence). The germline V and J ends were trimmed by 5 bases and 7 bases, with 17 bases remaining between them. The CDR3 totals 14 residues. Sequencing was performed on blood. The chain couples TRBV7-9 to TRBJ1-1, with D tentatively TRBD1 (5 bases). The receptor comes from a woman aged 18-29 years in good health. In nucleotides, the CDR3 is TGTGCCAGCAGCCGGGGGGACCGCCCCTGTGAAGCTTTCTTT. Its protein is CASSRGDRPCEAFF. Drawing the rest from reference TRBV7-9 and TRBJ1-1, the complete variable domain is DTGVSQNPRHKITKRGQNVTFRCDPISEHNRLYWYRQTLGQGPEFLTYFQNEAQLEKSRLLSDRFSAERPKGSFSTLEIQRTEQGDSAMYLCASSRGDRPCEAFFGQGTRLTVV.